The next 17 T cell receptor beta chains were all read from a single sample in a study of blood T cell repertoires in COVID-19. Using immunoSEQ multiplex PCR, the repertoire was profiled, and TCRdb retains in-frame clones only, with some absent. The sample contains about 130,000 clones, around 80% of which appear only once. Sample: PBMCs or T cells enriched from blood (not recorded which). These receptor sequences come from a man between 40 and 49 years old with acute COVID-19.

The J gene is TRBJ2-5, the V gene TRBV7-2, with D maybe TRBD2 (6 bases). Germline lookup yields CDR1 SGHTA and CDR2 FQGNSA. The V gene lost 1 base and the J gene lost 0 bases, with 12 bases spanning the gap. The CDR3 covers 16 residues. The CDR3 region is CASSLGLRGNQETQYF. The CDR3 region has the DNA TGTGCCAGCAGCTTAGGCCTTCGGGGGAACCAAGAGACCCAGTACTTC.

This clone was found a few times. This chain uses TRBV5-1 with TRBJ1-1; no clear D. Trimming stripped 2 bases from V and 1 base from J, with 6 bases between. The CDR3 covers 13 residues. CDR1 and CDR2 from the germline V gene are SGHRS and YFSETQ. For the CDR3, the DNA is TGCGCCAGCAGCTTCATACAGAACACTGAAGCTTTCTTT. Its translation: CASSFIQNTEAFF.

J is TRBJ2-7 and V is TRBV5-1; 16 nucleotides agree with TRBD2. Germline CDR1 is SGHRS and CDR2 is YFSETQ. The CDR3 loop spans 17 amino acids. Trimming removed 2 bases from V and 10 bases from J; junction bases left unmatched: 12. CDR3 protein: CASSLFGTSGRAQGQYF. DNA of the CDR3: TGCGCCAGCAGCTTATTTGGGACTAGCGGGAGGGCCCAGGGTCAGTACTTC.

This sequence joins TRBV3-1 (or the pseudogene TRBV3-2) and TRBJ1-5; possible D gene TRBD1, 5 bases. The CDR3 extends over 14 amino acids. Germline CDR1 is LGHDT and CDR2 is YNNKEL (reference sequence). Trimming cost V 0 bases and J 2 bases, with 5 bases left between them. The CDR3 region is CASSQEGGNQPQHF. CDR3 nucleotides: TGTGCCAGCAGCCAAGAAGGGGGCAATCAGCCCCAGCATTTT.

In DNA form, the CDR3 reads TGTGCCAGCAGCTCAACCCCGGGACAGGGAATTCCCTACGAGCAGTACTTC. Protein product: CASSSTPGQGIPYEQYF. This chain connects TRBV11-2 to TRBJ2-7, with 9 bases fitting TRBD1. The germline V gene has CDR1 SGHAT and CDR2 FQNNGV. CDR3 length: 17 amino acids. Trimming cost V 4 bases and J 2 bases; bases outside gene matches: 12. Variable domain in full (rest from reference TRBV11-2 and TRBJ2-7): EAGVAQSPRYKIIEKRQSVAFWCNPISGHATLYWYQQILGQGPKLLIQFQNNGVVDDSQLPKDRFSAERLKGVDSTLKIQPAKLEDSAVYLCASSSTPGQGIPYEQYFGPGTRLTVT.

This chain joins TRBV2 and TRBJ1-1, with D perhaps TRBD1 (5 bases). The CDR3 is made up of 11 amino acids. V was cut by 7 bases and J by 10 bases, with 13 bases left in between. Germline CDR1 reads SNHLY; CDR2 reads FYNNEI. In DNA form, the CDR3 reads TGTGCCAGCATGGGAGGGGAAGTAGCTTTCTTT. The encoded protein is CASMGGEVAFF.

This clone was counted ten times or more. The chain uses TRBV2 and TRBJ1-5; TRBD1 aligns across 7 bases. The CDR3 runs to 12 residues. The germline CDR1 and CDR2 sequences are SNHLY and FYNNEI. The junction had 4 bases not matched to a gene; V was cut back by 8 bases and J by 6 bases. The CDR3: CASGAGGQPQHF. Here the CDR3 DNA reads TGTGCCAGCGGCGCAGGGGGTCAGCCCCAGCATTTT.

The V call is TRBV5-1, the J call TRBJ1-6; D is unclear. Germline CDR1 SGHRS, CDR2 YFSETQ. The CDR3 spans 14 residues. Trimming removed 0 bases from V and 10 bases from J, with 11 bases in between. As DNA, the CDR3 is TGCGCCAGCAGCTTGGACCTGTTTCAGTCACCCCTCCACTTT. Its translation: CASSLDLFQSPLHF.

The gene calls are TRBV5-1 and TRBJ2-6; 8 nucleotides agree with TRBD1. Trimming removed 2 bases from V and 3 bases from J; junction bases left unmatched: 16. Germline lookup yields CDR1 SGHRS and CDR2 YFSETQ. The CDR3 is 20 amino acids. DNA for the CDR3: TGCGCCAGCAGCTTTCCCACTAGTTCAGGGGGCGCCCATGGGGCCAACGTCCTGACTTTC. Translating it yields CASSFPTSSGGAHGANVLTF.

Only one count was recorded for this clone. The J gene is TRBJ2-1, the V gene TRBV7-3, with 12 bases fitting TRBD2. CDR3 length: 16 amino acids. The V gene's germline CDR1 is SGHTA and CDR2 FQGTGA. The ends lost 0 bases at V and 9 bases at J; junction bases unmatched: 6. In DNA, the CDR3 is TGTGCCAGCAGCTTAACGGGGCTAGCGGGAGGGACTGAGCAGTTCTTC. It translates to CASSLTGLAGGTEQFF. The complete variable domain, with remaining parts taken from reference TRBV7-3 and TRBJ2-1, reads GAGVSQTPSNKVTEKGKYVELRCDPISGHTALYWYRQSLGQGPEFLIYFQGTGAADDSGLPNDRFFAVRPEGSVSTLKIQRTERGDSAVYLCASSLTGLAGGTEQFFGPGTRLTVL.

The J gene is TRBJ2-2, the V gene TRBV7-9; 8 bases are a match to TRBD2. The CDR3 runs to 16 residues. Germline values: CDR1 SEHNR, CDR2 FQNEAQ (reference sequence). Trimming at V came to 4 bases and at J to 4 bases, leaving 8 bases not matched to a gene. In nucleotides, the CDR3 is TGTGCCAGCAGCTCCGGGGGGGCCCTACTCACCGGGGAGCTGTTTTTT. This encodes CASSSGGALLTGELFF.

This chain uses TRBV5-1 with TRBJ1-2; no definite D call. V was pared by 0 bases and J by 5 bases, with 5 bases between. CDR3 length: 12 amino acids. Germline V gene lookup returns CDR1 SGHRS and CDR2 YFSETQ. The CDR3 DNA reads as TGCGCCAGCAGCTTGGGTCGTTATGGCTACACCTTC. This gives the protein CASSLGRYGYTF.

This clone was detected a few times. V usage is TRBV7-9 and J usage is TRBJ1-4, with 9 positions matching TRBD1. This CDR3 contains 14 residues. The V and J ends lost 5 bases and 12 bases, in that order; junction bases with no gene match: 10. Germline V lookup: CDR1 SEHNR, CDR2 FQNEAQ (reference sequence). Written as DNA, the CDR3 is TGTGCCAGCAGCGCGGGACAGGGACGCGACCAACTGTTTTTT. Its protein product is CASSAGQGRDQLFF.

The genes are TRBV27 and TRBJ2-7, with D maybe TRBD1 (8 bases). Looked up from germline, CDR1 is MNHEY and CDR2 is SMNVEV (reference sequence). The CDR3 consists of 12 residues. The V gene lost 6 bases and the J gene lost 4 bases, with 10 bases spanning the gap. CDR3: CASRQGGYEQYF. For the CDR3, the DNA is TGTGCCAGCAGACAGGGGGGGTACGAGCAGTACTTC.

The V call is TRBV10-3, the J call TRBJ2-1; D is uncertain. Germline V gene lookup returns CDR1 ENHRY and CDR2 SYGVKD. With 2 bases removed from V and 9 bases from J, the gap between germline ends came to 11 bases. The CDR3 covers 13 residues. Here the CDR3 reads CAISEPLQSEQFF. The CDR3 DNA follows: TGTGCCATCAGTGAGCCCTTACAAAGTGAGCAGTTCTTC.

The chain has TRBV6-4 and TRBJ2-2; 9 positions agree with TRBD1. Trimming cost V 5 bases and J 2 bases; bases outside gene matches: 6. This CDR3 is 16 amino acids long. Germline V gene sequence: CDR1 MRHNA, CDR2 SNTAGT. CDR3 DNA: TGTGCCAGCAGTCCACAGGGGGCGCAAAACACCGGGGAGCTGTTTTTT. It translates to CASSPQGAQNTGELFF.

The rearrangement joins TRBV2 to TRBJ2-7; 7 bases fit TRBD2. This CDR3 comprises 15 residues. V shed 0 bases, J shed 1 base, and the junction held 3 bases outside the gene matches. Germline lookup yields CDR1 SNHLY and CDR2 FYNNEI. The DNA of the CDR3 is TGTGCCAGCAGTGAAGCGGGGGGGATATCCTACGAGCAGTACTTC. It is translated as CASSEAGGISYEQYF.